This record concerns one T cell receptor (beta chain) sequence. The antigen is unknown. The sample originates from a study of T cells in Graves' hyperthyroidism and ophthalmopathy. What was amplified from RNA transcripts were TCR beta CDR3 regions. During a first-round RT-PCR of the TCR CDR3, the HTBI primer set was used. TCRdb re-called the multiplex PCR reads with MiXCR, one entry per CDR3 protein. The repertoire holds around 600,000 distinct CDR3 sequences, about 15% seen once, with about an eighth in the top ten. Study results and caveats: It was a median about seven months before onset that the model predicted ophthalmopathy. Most thyroid clonotypes with frequency above 0.001 were detected in blood.

The CDR3 contains 13 residues. V was cut by 2 bases and J by 6 bases, with 8 bases left in between. CDR1 ENHRY and CDR2 SYGVKD come from the germline V gene. Uncontrolled infection, other autoimmune disease, pregnancy or lactation barred patients from enrollment. This TCR came from a woman between 45 and 60 years old with Graves' ophthalmopathy. The chain is built from TRBV10-3 and TRBJ2-1; D is ambiguous. Sequencing was performed on blood. The CDR3 here is CAISENRPNEQFF. Written as DNA, the CDR3 is TGTGCCATCAGTGAGAACCGCCCCAATGAGCAGTTCTTC.